The clone carrying this TCR beta chain occurred many times. The antigen is not known. The data were taken from a study of shared clonotypes between healthy human individuals. Findings of the study overall: Across a handful of donors, naive CD4 shared roughly 5.1%, naive CD8 3.5% to 4%, memory CD4 roughly 2.1%, memory CD8 0.4% to 0.5%.

The CDR3 spans 15 residues. CDR1 and CDR2 (germline): SGHAT, FQNNGV. Trimming left V 3 bases short and J 3 bases short, with 13 bases between. The assay was immunoSEQ multiplex PCR, and TCRdb's table has in-frame clones only and misses some. The sample lists about 1.1 million clones, more than 75% occurring once. Sequenced input: memory CD4+ T cells from PBMCs. Subset denoted: CD45RA-negative fraction. The receptor comes from a man between 18 and 29 years old in good health. Some clones in this sample may be carry-over from other donors' samples. The chain joins TRBV11-2 to TRBJ2-3; D remains ambiguous. DNA for the CDR3: TGTGCCAGCAGCTTTCGACTGTCACAAACAGATACGCAGTATTTT. Protein product: CASSFRLSQTDTQYF.